What follows are 21 T cell receptor beta chains derived from one specimen sequenced in a study of CD8 T cells in ankylosing spondylitis. Study observations and caveats: Ankylosing spondylitis blood appeared to be characterized by a TCR beta motif of about eight highly homologous variants.

MiXCR was run by TCRdb on the 5' RACE reads, yielding one entry per CDR3 protein. The sample has some 840,000 distinct CDR3 sequences, around 11% seen once; the top ten hold roughly 0.51%. Antigen specificity for these receptors is unknown. Material: blood, either unsorted or a sorted T cell fraction (not recorded which). These receptors originate from a male donor with ankylosing spondylitis.

The V gene is TRBV4-3, the J gene TRBJ1-4; D gene ambiguous. The CDR3 loop spans 15 amino acids. Per germline, CDR1 LGHNA and CDR2 YSLEER. Trimming pared 1 base from V and 3 bases from J, leaving 9 bases between. This CDR3 is CASSQVGWANEKLFF. CDR3 coding DNA: TGCGCCAGCAGCCAAGTGGGGTGGGCTAATGAAAAACTGTTTTTT.

Many counts were recorded for this clonotype. V is TRBV6-1 and J is TRBJ1-1; weak D call: TRBD1 (5 bases). The CDR3 is 13 amino acids. Between the trimmed V and J ends, which lost 5 bases and 6 bases, there was a span of 13 bases. Looked up from germline, CDR1 is MNHNS and CDR2 is SASEGT. CDR3 amino acids: CASSRGVLAEAFF. DNA for the CDR3: TGTGCCAGCAGTAGAGGGGTATTGGCTGAAGCTTTCTTT.

This clonotype was observed a few times. The chain joins TRBV6-5 to TRBJ1-1; tentatively, D is TRBD1 (5 bases). Trimming left V 0 bases short and J 12 bases short, with 17 bases between. The CDR3 runs 14 residues. Germline CDR1 reads MNHEY; CDR2 reads SVGAGI. The CDR3 here is CASSYSTGLSGSFF. In nucleotides, the CDR3 is TGTGCCAGCAGTTACTCGACGGGGTTATCAGGGTCTTTCTTT.

Ten or more counts support this clonotype. The V call is TRBV6-5, the J call TRBJ2-3, with D perhaps TRBD2 (6 bases). V was cut by 4 bases and J by 1 base, with 15 bases left in between. The CDR3 totals 16 residues. Per the germline V gene, CDR1 is MNHEY and CDR2 is SVGAGI. The CDR3 coding sequence is TGTGCCAGCAGTTCTCAACGGGGGTCACGCACAGATACGCAGTATTTT. It codes for CASSSQRGSRTDTQYF.

V and J are TRBV7-8 and TRBJ2-5, with 9 bases lining up with TRBD1. Germline V gene sequence: CDR1 SGHVS, CDR2 FQNEAQ. The ends lost 5 bases at V and 2 bases at J; junction bases unmatched: 9. The CDR3 spans 16 residues. The CDR3 loop is CASSPPTGGDQETQYF. CDR3 nucleotide sequence: TGTGCCAGCAGCCCTCCGACAGGGGGAGATCAAGAGACCCAGTACTTC. The variable domain in full, with the rest retrieved from reference TRBV7-8 and TRBJ2-5, is GAGVSQSPRYKVAKRGQDVALRCDPISGHVSLFWYQQALGQGPEFLTYFQNEAQLDKSGLPSDRFFAERPEGSVSTLKIQRTQQEDSAVYLCASSPPTGGDQETQYFGPGTRLLVL.

The chain recombines TRBV7-2 with TRBJ2-3; possibly TRBD1 for D (5 bases). CDR3 length: 14 amino acids. Germline CDR1 and CDR2: SGHTA and FQGNSA. Trimming shortened V by 2 bases and J by 2 bases, and 8 bases separated the two germline ends. The CDR3 loop is CASSLRQTTDTQYF. CDR3 DNA: TGTGCCAGCAGCTTAAGACAGACCACAGATACGCAGTATTTT.

The V gene is TRBV4-3, the J gene TRBJ1-5; D possibly corresponds to TRBD1 (6 bases). Trimming shortened V by 1 base and J by 5 bases, and 18 bases separated the two germline ends. The CDR3 is made up of 17 amino acids. CDR1 and CDR2 (germline): LGHNA, YSLEER. The CDR3 spells CASSQGPVQGGDQPQHF. CDR3 DNA sequence: TGCGCCAGCAGCCAAGGTCCCGTACAGGGTGGGGATCAGCCCCAGCATTTT.

This clonotype has more than one count but fewer than ten. J is TRBJ1-5 and V is TRBV7-2; possible D gene TRBD1, 5 bases. V was trimmed by 3 bases and J by 3 bases, leaving 9 bases between them. There are 14 residues in the CDR3. Looked up from germline, CDR1 is SGHTA and CDR2 is FQGNSA. For the CDR3, the DNA is TGTGCCAGCAGCTTCACAGGAAACAATCAGCCCCAGCATTTT. This translates into CASSFTGNNQPQHF.

This clonotype was seen at least ten times. This sequence joins TRBV7-2 and TRBJ2-7; D is unresolved. With 1 base removed from V and 2 bases from J, the gap between germline ends came to 12 bases. The length of the CDR3 is 15 residues. Germline values: CDR1 SGHTA, CDR2 FQGNSA. The CDR3 nucleotides read TGTGCCAGCAGCTTAGGCCCCGCGGATACCTACGAGCAGTACTTC. Its protein product is CASSLGPADTYEQYF.

This clonotype was picked up a small number of times. The chain recombines TRBV20-1 with TRBJ2-1, with 7 positions matching TRBD2. The V segment lost 6 bases and the J segment 6 bases; nucleotides outside the gene matches: 14. The CDR3 extends over 15 amino acids. The germline V gene has CDR1 DFQATT and CDR2 SNEGSKA (reference sequence). The CDR3 protein is CSALKGGRWGNEQFF. Written as DNA, the CDR3 is TGCAGTGCCCTAAAGGGCGGGAGATGGGGCAATGAGCAGTTCTTC.

A remark on this clonotype: A much larger clone is a single base away; this may be a read error. The chain recombines TRBV12-3 or TRBV12-4 with TRBJ2-5, with D uncertain. V lost 1 base, J lost 7 bases, and 10 bases lay in between. This CDR3 has 13 amino acids. In nucleotides, the CDR3 is TGTGCCAGCAGTTTAGAGTCCGTCACGACCCAGTACTTC. This encodes CASSLESVTTQYF.

This clonotype was detected ten times or more. This chain uses TRBV20-1 with TRBJ2-1, with D possibly being TRBD2 (5 bases). The length of the CDR3 is 13 residues. The ends were cut back, 5 bases at V and 5 bases at J, with 13 bases in the middle. CDR1 and CDR2 (germline): DFQATT, SNEGSKA (reference sequence). The CDR3 sequence is CSAPLPGNNEQFF. Here the CDR3 DNA reads TGCAGTGCTCCCTTGCCCGGGAACAATGAGCAGTTCTTC.

This clonotype was counted only a few times. The gene calls are TRBV5-6 and TRBJ2-3; 7 positions agree with TRBD2. The CDR3 is 16 amino acids. The germline CDR1 and CDR2 sequences are SGHDT and YYEEEE. V lost 4 bases to trimming and J lost 2 bases; unmatched junction nucleotides: 10. The CDR3 protein is CASSPFGAGFTDTQYF. CDR3 nucleotides: TGTGCCAGCAGCCCTTTCGGAGCGGGGTTCACAGATACGCAGTATTTT.

This clonotype was seen a few times. The chain joins TRBV7-6 to TRBJ2-5; no definite D call. Per the germline V gene, CDR1 is SGHVS and CDR2 is FNYEAQ. Trimming stripped 1 base from V and 12 bases from J, with 18 bases between. The CDR3 length is 14 residues. CDR3 DNA sequence: TGTGCCAGCAGCTTAGTGCCCTTTCGGCCAGGCGAGTACTTC. Its protein is CASSLVPFRPGEYF. Full variable domain (outside the CDR3, taken from reference TRBV7-6 and TRBJ2-5): GAGVSQSPRYKVTKRGQDVALRCDPISGHVSLYWYRQALGQGPEFLTYFNYEAQQDKSGLPNDRFSAERPEGSISTLTIQRTEQRDSAMYRCASSLVPFRPGEYFGPGTRLLVL.

This clonotype was found a few times. The genes are TRBV29-1 and TRBJ1-1, with no clear D. The V and J ends lost 4 bases and 0 bases respectively, with 9 bases between them. Germline CDR1 is SQVTM and CDR2 is ANQGSEA. The CDR3 runs 13 residues. CDR3 DNA: TGCAGCGTTGGCAGGAGTTTGAACACTGAAGCTTTCTTT. As protein: CSVGRSLNTEAFF.

The chain carries TRBV7-2 and TRBJ2-7; 9 bases map to TRBD1. The CDR3 consists of 16 residues. The germline gives CDR1 SGHTA, CDR2 FQGNSA. V lost 5 bases to trimming and J lost 1 base; unmatched junction nucleotides: 9. CDR3 DNA: TGTGCCAGCAGCGTCTCCTCCGGGACAGGGTCCTACGAGCAGTACTTC. Translating it yields CASSVSSGTGSYEQYF.

As concerns this clonotype: The junction departs from the called germline gene at one end, perhaps through a read error. The rearrangement links TRBV20-1 to TRBJ2-3; 7 bases fit TRBD2. CDR1 and CDR2 (germline): DFQATT, SNEGSKA (reference sequence). This CDR3 spans 15 amino acids. CDR3: CCARKAGRRADTQYF. The CDR3 DNA reads TGCTGTGCTAGGAAAGCGGGAAGGAGAGCAGATACGCAGTATTTT.

This clonotype was found a few times. The rearrangement uses TRBV20-1 and TRBJ2-1; maybe TRBD2 (5 bases). The CDR3 totals 16 residues. CDR1 DFQATT and CDR2 SNEGSKA come from the germline V gene (reference sequence). Trimming shortened V by 1 base and J by 0 bases, and 13 bases separated the two germline ends. The DNA for the CDR3 is TGCAGTGCTAGAGCCGGAGAGGGAAGCTCCTACAATGAGCAGTTCTTC. Residues: CSARAGEGSSYNEQFF.

In regard to this clonotype: A much more abundant neighbour one base away suggests this may be a read error. V gene TRBV20-1 combines with J gene TRBJ1-1; D is undetermined. Trimming shortened V by 6 bases and J by 8 bases, and 13 bases separated the two germline ends. This CDR3 comprises 11 residues. Germline lookup yields CDR1 DFQATT and CDR2 SNEGSKA (reference sequence). For the CDR3, the DNA is TGCAGTGCCCCACCGGCGGCAGAAGCTTTCTTT. The encoded protein is CSAPPAAEAFF.

J is TRBJ2-1 and V is TRBV5-1; D may be TRBD2 (5 bases). The length of the CDR3 is 13 residues. The germline V and J ends were trimmed by 4 bases and 3 bases, with 8 bases remaining between them. Looked up from germline, CDR1 is SGHRS and CDR2 is YFSETQ. The CDR3 bases are TGCGCCAGCAGCGCAGACTACTACAATGAGCAGTTCTTC. The encoded protein is CASSADYYNEQFF.

This clonotype was seen a few times. CDR3 amino acids: CAISERPYNSPLHF. CDR3 sequence (DNA): TGTGCCATCAGTGAGAGACCTTATAATTCACCCCTCCACTTT. V usage is TRBV10-3 and J usage is TRBJ1-6; the D is unclear. Germline-derived CDR1 and CDR2 are ENHRY and SYGVKD. Trimming took off 2 bases at V and 4 bases at J, with 6 bases between the two ends. The CDR3 covers 14 residues.